What follows describes a single T cell receptor (beta chain). No antigen is known for it. Base qualities are not recorded, but no much larger clone differs from it by a single base. Ophthalmopathy patients had moderately to severely active disease, Clinical Activity Score of at least 3, NOSPECS grade of at least 4, and duration under 3 months. Exclusion was applied to patients with uncontrolled infections, other autoimmune diseases, pregnancy or lactation. Diagnoses were established on the basis of clinical symptoms, serum thyroxine and TRAb, thyroid ultrasound, and orbital computed tomography. Ficoll-Paque density gradient centrifugation was used to isolate PBMCs from 9.5 to 10 ml of fresh peripheral blood. Trizol reagent was used to extract total RNA, and RNA quality was then checked on an Agilent 2100 Bioanalyzer. The data were obtained in a study of T cells in Graves' hyperthyroidism and ophthalmopathy (dated by TCRdb to the late 2010s). In terms of the full investigation: Peripheral blood was collected at initial diagnosis, before any treatment. To identify distinguishing TCR V-J signatures, a discovery cohort of about a hundred patients was used, comprising fewer than 45 with Graves' ophthalmopathy and 55 to 65 with stable Graves' hyperthyroidism. An independent validation cohort of around 20 hyperthyroidism patients and about 15 patients who later progressed to ophthalmopathy tested prospective prediction of ophthalmopathy. For training and testing, the 80 to 100 patients in the discovery cohort were randomly divided in a 7:3 ratio. In more than 5 Graves' hyperthyroidism patients, the study also compared T-cell repertoires from thyroid tissue with T-cell repertoires from blood. After blood sampling, hyperthyroidism patients were treated with methimazole at a starting dose of 30 mg daily, and ophthalmopathy patients were treated with high-dose intravenous methylprednisolone. The paper reports TCR Vbeta CDR3 sequencing of roughly 140 peripheral blood samples: 43 ophthalmopathy, around 80 hyperthyroidism and about 17 progressor patients.

V is cut by 4 bases and J by 2 bases, and the space between the germline ends is 12 bases. The cysteine opens and the phenylalanine closes a CDR3 of 14 amino acids. Only the CDR3 DNA stays, 42 bases, in frame from base 1. CDR1 SGHNT and CDR2 YYREEE were looked up in the germline V gene (reference sequence). What the research found in general, with its limitations: No statistical method was used to fix the sample size in advance, and group allocation was not hidden from the investigators. Most expanded thyroid clonotypes (frequency above 0.001) were also detected in blood, suggesting blood repertoires may reflect thyroid immune responses. In cross-validation, a model built on a 13 V-J signature told ophthalmopathy apart from stable hyperthyroidism with 85% to 90% sensitivity and approximately 81% specificity, and in testing the same model reached 80%/75%. In validation, progression to ophthalmopathy was predicted by the model with approximately 67% sensitivity and about 72% specificity, a median of roughly six months before onset.

Amplification of TCR beta CDR3 regions was carried out from RNA transcripts. The first round of RT-PCR for the TCR CDR3 was performed with the HTBI primer set and the Qiagen OneStep RT-PCR kit. Libraries were constructed in a second round of multiplex PCR, after which size selection and purification were carried out. Libraries were sequenced paired-end with 100 bp reads on an Illumina HiSeq2000. As for the authors' bioinformatics: SOAPnuke was used to process the raw data, throwing out any read that contained adapters or uncalled bases, had a mean Phred below 15, or lacked an exact constant-primer or identifier match. COPE v1.2.5 was used to merge high-quality paired reads, and clonotypes were defined as unique nucleotide sequences. Clonotypes were aligned to IMGT TRBV, TRBD and TRBJ reference segments using MiTCR v1.1. The analysis included only V-J combinations with a frequency above 0.0001, which together covered around 99% of the repertoires. The TCS score was defined as the ratio of F50 (clonal expansion) to E x V (chaos), calculated using BLOSUM62-based TCRdist between CDR3 peptides within each V-J. Welch's t-statistics and random forest reduced fewer than 600 V-J features to some 14, which were used in a naive Bayes classifier (R e1071). TCRdb reprocessed the public reads (quality trimming at Q25 with fastp, clone calling with MiXCR) and kept in-frame beta chains. Rows with one shared CDR3 protein collapse into an entry with the most common genes and DNA. The V and J calls were determined by TCRdb, not by the authors. Across this sample there are some 530,000 distinct CDR3 sequences, with roughly 22% seen only once. Approximately 54% of the sample is in the top ten clones.

The rearranged chain carries TRBV5-4 and TRBJ1-2; perhaps TRBD1 is the D gene, with 5 bases matching. The origin of this receptor is a woman aged 70 to 79 with Graves' ophthalmopathy. Sequenced: blood. In nucleotide form, the sequence is TGTGCCAGCAGCCGCTCGACAGAGAACTATGGCTACACCTTC. This is translated as CASSRSTENYGYTF.